This T cell receptor (beta chain) was identified during a study of T cell responses to AZD1222 COVID-19 vaccine. The study's findings and limits: Nearly half of spike-specific TCRs reportedly go after variant regions that carry no mutations. Vaccine-related CD4 TCRs covered spike, predominating at 160-218 and 743-854. Donors, mostly white British, included more females; clonal diversity was possibly underestimated.

This clone occurred a few times. The antigen is unknown. Germline CDR1 is KGHSH and CDR2 is LQKENI. The CDR3 consists of 12 residues. The V end was cut by 4 bases, the J end by 6 bases, with 9 bases between. Some clones are missing from TCRdb's copy, which holds only in-frame ones; the method was immunoSEQ multiplex PCR. Counted here are roughly 150,000 clones, roughly nine tenths occurring once; the ten biggest clones make up 6.9%. V and J are TRBV18 and TRBJ1-1; D is unresolved. This TCR was recovered from an adult in good health. The sample consisted of peripheral blood, taken on day 0 of AZD1222 vaccination. The CDR3 nucleotides are TGTGCCAGCTCACTTGACGGCCCTGAAGCTTTCTTT. Translated: CASSLDGPEAFF.